Listed here is a single TCR beta chain. Its antigen is currently unknown. The sample carries other DNA sequences with the same CDR3. The data stem from a study of CD8+ T cells in alopecia areata. Findings and caveats of the study: Among the cells sequenced in scalp samples are also the resident alphabeta T cells of normal skin. TCR sharing across patients was less clear than in mice, possibly HLA-related. Higher clonality was seen in lesional scalp than in normal scalp, especially in alopecia totalis/universalis.

Once RNA had been extracted, it was reverse transcribed into cDNA to act as the sequencing template. TCRdb's copy holds only in-frame clones and misses some; the assay was immunoSEQ multiplex PCR. The sample has about 200,000 clones, roughly three fifths seen once. The sorting of PBMCs gave CD4+ and CD8+ T cells. V was cut by 3 bases and J by 2 bases, with 14 bases left in between. The CDR3 contains 15 residues. Germline-derived CDR1 and CDR2 are SGHDT and YYEEEE. The sequencing sample was made of CD8+ T cells sorted from blood. The chain employs TRBV5-6 and TRBJ1-1, with TRBD1 as a possible D gene (5 bases). This sequence originates from a human donor in good health. CDR3 DNA sequence: TGTGCCAGCAGCTACCGGGACGTTCTAAACACTGAAGCTTTCTTT. This codes for CASSYRDVLNTEAFF. Variable domain in full (rest from reference TRBV5-6 and TRBJ1-1): DAGVTQSPTHLIKTRGQQVTLRCSPKSGHDTVSWYQQALGQGPQFIFQYYEEEERQRGNFPDRFSGHQFPNYSSELNVNALLLGDSALYLCASSYRDVLNTEAFFGQGTRLTVV.